A single T cell receptor (beta chain) is shown here with its context. This specimen comes from a study of early T cells in non-severe SARS-CoV-2 infection. Study at large: The authors sequenced bulk RNA from unsorted whole blood, leaving chains unpaired.

The V gene lost 4 bases and the J gene lost 9 bases, with 7 bases spanning the gap. CDR1 and CDR2 from the germline V gene are SGHTA and FQGTGA. The CDR3 has 11 residues. TCRdb ran MiXCR on the 5' RACE reads and lists one entry per CDR3 protein. The data show some 96,000 distinct CDR3 sequences, under 15% seen once. This chain uses TRBV7-3 with TRBJ2-1, with D perhaps TRBD1 (5 bases). This TCR derives from an adult who was a healthcare worker with PCR-confirmed SARS-CoV-2 infection or an uninfected control (not recorded which). The sequenced material came from whole blood. CDR3 sequence: CASSSQGEQFF. CDR3 DNA sequence: TGTGCCAGCAGCTCCCAGGGTGAGCAGTTCTTC.